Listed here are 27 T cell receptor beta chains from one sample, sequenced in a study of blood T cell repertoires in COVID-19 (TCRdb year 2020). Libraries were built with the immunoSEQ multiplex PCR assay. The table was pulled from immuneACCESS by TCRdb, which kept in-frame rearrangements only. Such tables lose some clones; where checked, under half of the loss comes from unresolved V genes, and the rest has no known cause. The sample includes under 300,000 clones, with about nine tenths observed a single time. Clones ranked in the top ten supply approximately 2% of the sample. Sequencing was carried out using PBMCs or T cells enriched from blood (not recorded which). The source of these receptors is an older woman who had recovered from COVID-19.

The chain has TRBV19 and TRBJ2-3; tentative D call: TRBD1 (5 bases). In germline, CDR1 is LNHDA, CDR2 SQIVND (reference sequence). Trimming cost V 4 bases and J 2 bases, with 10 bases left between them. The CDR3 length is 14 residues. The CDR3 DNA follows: TGTGCCAGTAGTAGGGGCCCCTCCACAGATACGCAGTATTTT. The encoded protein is CASSRGPSTDTQYF.

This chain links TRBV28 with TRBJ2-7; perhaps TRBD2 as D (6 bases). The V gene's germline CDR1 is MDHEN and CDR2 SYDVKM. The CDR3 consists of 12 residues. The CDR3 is CGTRGISYEQYF. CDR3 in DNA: TGTGGAACGCGGGGAATTTCCTACGAGCAGTACTTC.

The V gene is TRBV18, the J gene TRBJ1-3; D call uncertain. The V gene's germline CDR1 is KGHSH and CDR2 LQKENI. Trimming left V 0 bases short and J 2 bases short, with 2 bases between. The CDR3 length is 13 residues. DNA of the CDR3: TGTGCCAGCTCACCACCCGCTGGAAACACCATATATTTT. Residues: CASSPPAGNTIYF. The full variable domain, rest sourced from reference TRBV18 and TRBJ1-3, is NAGVMQNPRHLVRRRGQEARLRCSPMKGHSHVYWYRQLPEEGLKFMVYLQKENIIDESGMPKERFSAEFPKEGPSILRIQQVVRGDSAAYFCASSPPAGNTIYFGEGSWLTVV.

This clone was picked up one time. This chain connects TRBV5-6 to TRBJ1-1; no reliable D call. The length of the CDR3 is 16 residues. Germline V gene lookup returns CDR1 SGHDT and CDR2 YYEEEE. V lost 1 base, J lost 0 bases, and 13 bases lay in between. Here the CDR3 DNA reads TGTGCCAGCAGCTTGACATTAAGTTGGCTGAACACTGAAGCTTTCTTT. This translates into CASSLTLSWLNTEAFF.

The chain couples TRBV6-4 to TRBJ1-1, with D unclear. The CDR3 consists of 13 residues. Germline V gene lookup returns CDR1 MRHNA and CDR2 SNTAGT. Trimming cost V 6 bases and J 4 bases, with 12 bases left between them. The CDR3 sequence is CASSGMAGTEAFF. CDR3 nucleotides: TGTGCCAGCAGCGGCATGGCGGGCACTGAAGCTTTCTTT.

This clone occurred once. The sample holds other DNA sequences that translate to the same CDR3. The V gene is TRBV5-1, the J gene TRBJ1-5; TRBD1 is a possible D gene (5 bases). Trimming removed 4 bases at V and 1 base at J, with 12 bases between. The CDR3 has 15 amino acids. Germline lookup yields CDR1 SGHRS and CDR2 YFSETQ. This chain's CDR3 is CASSRGEGSNQPQHF. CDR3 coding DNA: TGCGCCAGCAGCCGGGGGGAGGGGAGCAATCAGCCCCAGCATTTT.

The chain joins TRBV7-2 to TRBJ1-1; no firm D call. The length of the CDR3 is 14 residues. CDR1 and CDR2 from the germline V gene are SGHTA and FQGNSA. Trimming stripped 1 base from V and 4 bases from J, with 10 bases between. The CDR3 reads CASSLVMGSTEAFF. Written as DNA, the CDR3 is TGTGCCAGCAGCTTAGTAATGGGGAGCACTGAAGCTTTCTTT.

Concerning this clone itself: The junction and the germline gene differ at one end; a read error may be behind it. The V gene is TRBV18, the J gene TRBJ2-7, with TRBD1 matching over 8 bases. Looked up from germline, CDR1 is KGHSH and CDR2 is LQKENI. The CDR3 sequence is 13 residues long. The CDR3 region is CATSGGRFYEQYF. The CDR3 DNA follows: TGTGCCACCTCAGGGGGCAGGTTCTACGAGCAGTACTTC.

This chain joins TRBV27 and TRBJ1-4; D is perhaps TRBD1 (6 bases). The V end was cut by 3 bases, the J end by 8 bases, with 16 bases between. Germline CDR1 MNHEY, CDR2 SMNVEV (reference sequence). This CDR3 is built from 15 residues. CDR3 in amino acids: CASSFQQGVREKLFF. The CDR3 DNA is TGTGCCAGCAGTTTCCAACAGGGAGTGAGAGAAAAACTGTTTTTT.

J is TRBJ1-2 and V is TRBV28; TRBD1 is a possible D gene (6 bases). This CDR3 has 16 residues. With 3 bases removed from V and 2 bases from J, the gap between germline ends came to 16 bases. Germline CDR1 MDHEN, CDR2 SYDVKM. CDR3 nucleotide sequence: TGTGCCAGCAGTTTGGACGGGGCAGGGGAGAACTATGGCTACACCTTC. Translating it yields CASSLDGAGENYGYTF.

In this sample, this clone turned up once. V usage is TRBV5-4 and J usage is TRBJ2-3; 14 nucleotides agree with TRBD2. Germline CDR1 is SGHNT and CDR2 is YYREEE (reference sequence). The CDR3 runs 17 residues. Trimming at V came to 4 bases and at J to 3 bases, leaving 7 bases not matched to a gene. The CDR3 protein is CASSQTSGGAGTDTQYF. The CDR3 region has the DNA TGTGCCAGCAGCCAGACTAGCGGGGGGGCCGGAACAGATACGCAGTATTTT.

In DNA, the CDR3 is TGTGCCAGCAGCTTAGACAGGGTGCAGTACTTC. It translates to CASSLDRVQYF. V gene TRBV11-2 combines with J gene TRBJ2-7, with D tentatively TRBD1 (5 bases). The CDR3 is 11 amino acids. Germline CDR1 and CDR2: SGHAT and FQNNGV. V was clipped by 0 bases and J by 9 bases, with 6 bases between them.

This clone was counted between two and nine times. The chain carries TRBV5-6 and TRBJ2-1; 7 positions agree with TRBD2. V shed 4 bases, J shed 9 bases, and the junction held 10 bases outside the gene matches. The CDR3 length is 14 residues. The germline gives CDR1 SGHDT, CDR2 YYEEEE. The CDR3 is CASSRTGGYGEQFF. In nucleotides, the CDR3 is TGTGCCAGCAGCAGGACCGGGGGGTACGGTGAGCAGTTCTTC.

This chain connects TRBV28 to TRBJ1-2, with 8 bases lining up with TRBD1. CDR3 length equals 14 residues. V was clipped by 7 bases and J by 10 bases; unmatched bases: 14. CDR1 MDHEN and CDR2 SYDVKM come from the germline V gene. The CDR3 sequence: CASTAGGSLESYTF. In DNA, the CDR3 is TGTGCCAGCACCGCAGGGGGCAGCCTGGAATCCTACACCTTC.

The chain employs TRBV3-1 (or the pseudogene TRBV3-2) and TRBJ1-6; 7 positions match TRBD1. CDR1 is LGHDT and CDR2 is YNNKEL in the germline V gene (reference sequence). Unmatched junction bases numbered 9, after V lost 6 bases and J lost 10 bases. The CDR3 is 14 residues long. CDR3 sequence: CASSYGTAGSPLHF. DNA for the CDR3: TGTGCCAGCAGTTACGGGACAGCGGGCTCACCCCTCCACTTT.

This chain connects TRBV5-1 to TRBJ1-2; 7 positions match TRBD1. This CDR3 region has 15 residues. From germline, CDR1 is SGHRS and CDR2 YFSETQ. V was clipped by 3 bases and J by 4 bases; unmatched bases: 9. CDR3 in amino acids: CASSSLPGGTYGYTF. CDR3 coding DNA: TGCGCCAGCAGCTCACTGCCAGGGGGGACCTATGGCTACACCTTC.

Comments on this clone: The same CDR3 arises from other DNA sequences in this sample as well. CDR3 region: CASSQAGTGAEAFF. The CDR3 region has the DNA TGTGCCAGCAGCCAAGCCGGGACAGGGGCTGAAGCTTTCTTT. The rearrangement uses TRBV3-1 (or the pseudogene TRBV3-2) and TRBJ1-1; 10 nucleotides agree with TRBD1. CDR1 LGHDT and CDR2 YNNKEL come from the germline V gene (reference sequence). J was trimmed by 6 bases and V by 1 base; bases with no gene match: 2. This CDR3 has 14 residues.

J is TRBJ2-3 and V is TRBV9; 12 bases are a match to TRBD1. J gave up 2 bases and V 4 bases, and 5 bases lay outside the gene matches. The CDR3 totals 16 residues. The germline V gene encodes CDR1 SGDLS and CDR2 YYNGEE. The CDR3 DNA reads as TGTGCCAGCAGCAGCCGGGACAGGGGGCACACAGATACGCAGTATTTT. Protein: CASSSRDRGHTDTQYF.

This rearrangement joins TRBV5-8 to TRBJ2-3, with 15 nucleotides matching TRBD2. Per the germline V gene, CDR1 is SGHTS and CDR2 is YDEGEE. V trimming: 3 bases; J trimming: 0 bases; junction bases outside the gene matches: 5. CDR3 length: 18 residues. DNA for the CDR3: TGTGCCAGCAGCTCCGGGACTAGCGGGGGGTCTAGCACAGATACGCAGTATTTT. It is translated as CASSSGTSGGSSTDTQYF.

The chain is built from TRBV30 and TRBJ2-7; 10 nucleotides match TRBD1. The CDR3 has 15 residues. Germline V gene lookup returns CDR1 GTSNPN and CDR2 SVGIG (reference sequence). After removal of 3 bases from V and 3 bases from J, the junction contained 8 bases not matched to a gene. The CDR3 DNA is TGTGCCTGGAGCCTCGACAGGGGGCTACTCTACGAGCAGTACTTC. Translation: CAWSLDRGLLYEQYF.

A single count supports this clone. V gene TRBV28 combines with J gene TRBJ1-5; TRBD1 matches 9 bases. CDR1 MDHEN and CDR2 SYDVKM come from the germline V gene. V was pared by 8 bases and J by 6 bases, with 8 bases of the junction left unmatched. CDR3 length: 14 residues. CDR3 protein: CASGSGQGSQPQHF. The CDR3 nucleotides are TGTGCCAGCGGTTCAGGACAGGGGAGTCAGCCCCAGCATTTT.

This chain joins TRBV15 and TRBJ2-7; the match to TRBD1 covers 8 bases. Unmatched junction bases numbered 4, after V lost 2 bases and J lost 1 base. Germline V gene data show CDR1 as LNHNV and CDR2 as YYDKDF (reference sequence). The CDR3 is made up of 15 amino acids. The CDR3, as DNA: TGTGCCACCAGCAGAACGACAGGGGCGTCCTACGAGCAGTACTTC. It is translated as CATSRTTGASYEQYF.

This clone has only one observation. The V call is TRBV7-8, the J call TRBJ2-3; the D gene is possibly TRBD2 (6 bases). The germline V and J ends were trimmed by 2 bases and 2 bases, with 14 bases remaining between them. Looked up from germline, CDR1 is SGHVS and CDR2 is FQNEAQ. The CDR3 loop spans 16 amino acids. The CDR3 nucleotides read TGTGCCAGCAGCTTATACGGACTATCAAACACAGATACGCAGTATTTT. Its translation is CASSLYGLSNTDTQYF.

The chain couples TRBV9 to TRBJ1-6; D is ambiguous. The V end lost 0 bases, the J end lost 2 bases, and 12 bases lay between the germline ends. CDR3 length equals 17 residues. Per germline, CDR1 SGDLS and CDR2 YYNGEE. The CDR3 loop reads CASSVEGGRAYNSPLHF. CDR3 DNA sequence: TGTGCCAGCAGCGTAGAAGGAGGAAGGGCCTATAATTCACCCCTCCACTTT.

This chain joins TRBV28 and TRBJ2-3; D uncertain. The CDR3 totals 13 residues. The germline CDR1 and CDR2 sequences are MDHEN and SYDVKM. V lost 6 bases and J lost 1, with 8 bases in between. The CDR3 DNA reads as TGTGCCAGCAGACGGGTCGGCACAGATACGCAGTATTTT. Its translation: CASRRVGTDTQYF.

The CDR3 sequence: CASTHRTEQYF. CDR3 DNA: TGTGCCAGCACCCATAGGACAGAGCAGTACTTC. The chain combines TRBV28 with TRBJ2-7, with D perhaps matching TRBD1 (5 bases). V shed 7 bases and J shed 7 bases, with 11 bases lying between them. This CDR3 is 11 amino acids long. Germline V gene sequence: CDR1 MDHEN, CDR2 SYDVKM.

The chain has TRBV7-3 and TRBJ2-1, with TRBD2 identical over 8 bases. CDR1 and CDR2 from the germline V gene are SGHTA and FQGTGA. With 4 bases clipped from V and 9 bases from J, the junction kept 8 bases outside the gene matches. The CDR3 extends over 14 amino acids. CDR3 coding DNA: TGTGCCAGCAGCTATAAGACTAGCGTCACTGAGCAGTTCTTC. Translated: CASSYKTSVTEQFF.